This TCR beta chain comes out of a study of response to subunit inactivated influenza vaccine. TCRdb re-called the RT-PCR reads through MiXCR, storing one row per CDR3 protein. The sample has 600,000 to 850,000 distinct CDR3 sequences; approximately 14% are singletons. Remarks on this clonotype: Antigen specificity is unknown.

Overall study results and limits: Authors proposed each seasonal influenza vaccination draws in few new T cells.

CDR3 length: 15 amino acids. Germline V gene data show CDR1 as SGHTA and CDR2 as FQGNSA. J lost 2 bases, V lost 6 bases, and 4 bases had no gene match. This sample comprised PBMCs from blood, obtained around 15 days before vaccination. The clonotype comes from a man in his fifties who received an inactivated influenza vaccine. The chain is built from TRBV7-2 and TRBJ1-3, with TRBD1 matching over 10 bases. This CDR3 reads CASSRGQGAGNTIYF. CDR3 nucleotides: TGTGCCAGCAGTCGTGGACAGGGGGCTGGAAACACCATATATTTT.